Listed below are T cell receptor beta chains from one sample, sequenced in a study of vaccination effects on CD4 cells after COVID-19. Measured with immunoSEQ multiplex PCR; TCRdb has only the in-frame clones, and not every one. Among about 54,000 clones listed, roughly 80% were seen once. Their cognate antigens are unknown. The material sequenced was CD4+ T cells from PBMCs cultured with HCoV-229E spike peptides, taken before COVID-19 vaccination. The receptors were sampled from a human donor who received a COVID-19 vaccine. Both conserved end residues are part of each CDR3. Fields, in order: V gene, J gene, D gene, clone size, CDR3 protein, CDR3 DNA. A D gene is named only where the DNA matches it firmly. For some rows the clone size is stated as once, few or many, or as a class when expanded; others skip it.

V: TRBV24-1; J: TRBJ2-5; D: -; size: -; CDR3: CATSDPASSGETQYF; DNA: TGTGCCACCAGTGACCCAGCAAGTAGTGGGGAGACCCAGTACTTC
V: TRBV5-1; J: TRBJ1-4; D: TRBD1; size: once; CDR3: CASSRIQGQGFEKLFF; DNA: TGCGCCAGCAGCCGAATCCAAGGACAGGGCTTTGAAAAACTGTTTTTT
V: TRBV15; J: TRBJ1-1; D: -; size: -; CDR3: CATSRGLQGTEAFF; DNA: TGTGCCACCAGCAGAGGACTACAAGGGACTGAAGCTTTCTTT
V: TRBV5-1; J: TRBJ1-1; D: TRBD1; size: -; CDR3: CASSLAGTGVNTEAFF; DNA: TGCGCCAGCAGCTTGGCGGGGACAGGGGTGAACACTGAAGCTTTCTTT
V: TRBV9; J: TRBJ1-1; D: -; size: -; CDR3: CASSVGGQINTEAFF; DNA: TGTGCCAGCAGCGTAGGAGGACAGATTAACACTGAAGCTTTCTTT
V: TRBV3-1/TRBV3-2; J: TRBJ2-1; D: -; size: -; CDR3: CASSQEVNVLYNEQFF; DNA: TGTGCCAGCAGCCAAGAAGTGAACGTTTTATACAATGAGCAGTTCTTC
V: TRBV29-1; J: TRBJ2-3; D: -; size: -; CDR3: CSVDVVQGTDTQYF; DNA: TGCAGCGTTGATGTGGTTCAGGGCACAGATACGCAGTATTTT
V: TRBV5-1; J: TRBJ1-4; D: TRBD1; size: -; CDR3: CASSSGRDSNEKLFF; DNA: TGCGCCAGCAGCTCCGGCCGGGACAGCAATGAAAAACTGTTTTTT
V: TRBV11-3; J: TRBJ2-1; D: TRBD2; size: once; CDR3: CASSLGQRGGSYNEQFF; DNA: TGTGCCAGCAGCTTAGGCCAGCGGGGGGGAAGCTACAATGAGCAGTTCTTC
V: TRBV6-4; J: TRBJ2-3; D: TRBD2; size: -; CDR3: CASSDGTSGTDTQYF; DNA: TGTGCCAGCAGTGACGGGACTAGCGGCACAGATACGCAGTATTTT
V: TRBV19; J: TRBJ2-5; D: TRBD1; size: -; CDR3: CASANLGTAQETQYF; DNA: TGTGCCAGCGCTAATCTCGGGACAGCACAAGAGACCCAGTACTTC
V: TRBV27; J: TRBJ1-5; D: TRBD1; size: -; CDR3: CASRPGQGASRGNQPQHF; DNA: TGTGCCAGCAGACCCGGACAGGGGGCGTCTAGGGGCAATCAGCCCCAGCATTTT
V: TRBV3-1/TRBV3-2; J: TRBJ2-2; D: -; size: -; CDR3: CASSQPGLFAGELFF; DNA: TGTGCCAGCAGCCAACCGGGACTCTTCGCCGGGGAGCTGTTTTTT
V: TRBV30; J: TRBJ1-2; D: -; size: -; CDR3: CAWSRGPRGPFEGGYTF; DNA: TGTGCCTGGAGTCGAGGACCCCGGGGCCCCTTCGAGGGTGGCTACACCTTC
V: TRBV2; J: TRBJ1-3; D: -; size: -; CDR3: CASSERGSHSGNTIYF; DNA: TGTGCCAGCAGTGAAAGGGGCAGTCACTCTGGAAACACCATATATTTT
V: TRBV24-1; J: TRBJ1-2; D: TRBD1; size: -; CDR3: CATSDSGQGFSYGYTF; DNA: TGTGCCACCAGTGACTCGGGACAGGGATTCTCCTATGGCTACACCTTC
V: TRBV4-1; J: TRBJ2-3; D: -; size: -; CDR3: CASSHRTLEGTDTQYF; DNA: TGCGCCAGCAGCCATAGGACCCTAGAGGGCACAGATACGCAGTATTTT
V: TRBV7-8; J: TRBJ1-1; D: TRBD1; size: -; CDR3: CASSPRTGMNTEAFF; DNA: TGTGCCAGCAGCCCGCGGACAGGGATGAACACTGAAGCTTTCTTT
V: TRBV5-8; J: TRBJ1-5; D: -; size: -; CDR3: CASSLELWTGSNQPQHF; DNA: TGTGCCAGCAGCTTGGAGTTATGGACGGGTAGCAATCAGCCCCAGCATTTT
V: TRBV6-1; J: TRBJ1-5; D: -; size: once; CDR3: CASSEDRSPQPQHF; DNA: TGTGCCAGCAGTGAAGACCGGTCCCCTCAGCCCCAGCATTTT
V: TRBV4-1; J: TRBJ2-2; D: -; size: -; CDR3: CASSQELVGGTGELFF; DNA: TGCGCCAGCAGCCAAGAACTAGTTGGCGGCACCGGGGAGCTGTTTTTT
V: TRBV11-2; J: TRBJ1-2; D: TRBD1; size: once; CDR3: CASSLKGQGAALYGYTF; DNA: TGTGCCAGCAGCTTAAAGGGACAGGGGGCAGCTTTGTATGGCTACACCTTC
V: TRBV3-1/TRBV3-2; J: TRBJ2-3; D: -; size: -; CDR3: CASSQVRSDTQYF; DNA: TGTGCCAGCAGCCAAGTCCGGTCAGATACGCAGTATTTT
V: TRBV7-2; J: TRBJ1-2; D: -; size: -; CDR3: CASSLVLGAGGYTF; DNA: TGTGCCAGCAGCTTAGTTCTGGGGGCGGGTGGCTACACCTTC
V: TRBV7-2; J: TRBJ1-6; D: -; size: -; CDR3: CASSFGVTREYNSPLHF; DNA: TGTGCCAGCAGCTTTGGCGTCACGCGCGAATATAATTCACCCCTCCACTTT
V: TRBV19; J: TRBJ1-2; D: TRBD1; size: once; CDR3: CASSILLGQGTGSYGYTF; DNA: TGTGCCAGTAGTATACTATTGGGACAGGGGACGGGCTCCTATGGCTACACCTTC
V: TRBV7-8; J: TRBJ1-1; D: TRBD1; size: -; CDR3: CASSDRQGMNTEAFF; DNA: TGTGCCAGCAGCGATCGACAGGGTATGAACACTGAAGCTTTCTTT
V: TRBV5-1; J: TRBJ2-5; D: TRBD2; size: few; CDR3: CASSLILAGGTQYF; DNA: TGCGCCAGCAGCTTGATACTAGCGGGAGGGACCCAGTACTTC
V: TRBV12-3/TRBV12-4; J: TRBJ1-1; D: -; size: -; CDR3: CASRRNTEAFF; DNA: TGTGCCAGCAGACGGAACACTGAAGCTTTCTTT
V: TRBV7-2; J: TRBJ2-3; D: -; size: -; CDR3: CASTLTGPVTDTQYF; DNA: TGTGCCAGCACCCTAACAGGGCCCGTCACAGATACGCAGTATTTT
V: TRBV4-3; J: TRBJ1-1; D: -; size: -; CDR3: CASSQPLAGKAFF; DNA: TGCGCCAGCAGCCAACCCCTGGCGGGGAAAGCTTTCTTT
V: TRBV24-1; J: TRBJ2-1; D: TRBD1; size: -; CDR3: CATGTDRGYNEQFF; DNA: TGTGCCACCGGAACGGACAGGGGGTACAATGAGCAGTTCTTC
V: TRBV28; J: TRBJ1-2; D: -; size: -; CDR3: CASSLWGRGYTF; DNA: TGTGCCAGCAGTTTGTGGGGCAGGGGCTACACCTTC
V: TRBV10-3; J: TRBJ1-1; D: -; size: -; CDR3: CAISDRGIAPEAFF; DNA: TGTGCCATCAGTGACAGGGGTATAGCCCCTGAAGCTTTCTTT
V: TRBV24-1; J: TRBJ1-6; D: -; size: -; CDR3: CATSDKGRNSPLHF; DNA: TGTGCCACCAGTGATAAGGGGAGGAATTCACCCCTCCACTTT
V: TRBV4-1; J: TRBJ2-4; D: -; size: -; CDR3: CASSPHRAGVAKNIQYF; DNA: TGCGCCAGCAGCCCCCACCGCGCAGGGGTAGCCAAAAACATTCAGTACTTC
V: TRBV27; J: TRBJ1-1; D: TRBD1; size: -; CDR3: CASSPTGGTNTEAFF; DNA: TGTGCCAGCAGTCCTACAGGGGGCACGAACACTGAAGCTTTCTTT
V: TRBV9; J: TRBJ2-1; D: TRBD2; size: -; CDR3: CASSPWTSGGLYNEQFF; DNA: TGTGCCAGCAGCCCCTGGACTAGCGGGGGCCTCTACAATGAGCAGTTCTTC
V: TRBV28; J: TRBJ1-3; D: -; size: -; CDR3: CASSSRGAGNTIYF; DNA: TGTGCCAGCAGTTCCCGGGGGGCTGGAAACACCATATATTTT
V: TRBV27; J: TRBJ2-5; D: -; size: -; CDR3: CASRPGGRETQYF; DNA: TGTGCCAGCAGGCCTGGGGGGCGGGAGACCCAGTACTTC
V: TRBV5-4; J: TRBJ2-3; D: -; size: -; CDR3: CASSSGTNSGTDTQYF; DNA: TGTGCCAGCAGCTCCGGGACCAACTCAGGGACAGATACGCAGTATTTT
V: TRBV5-1; J: TRBJ2-1; D: TRBD2; size: -; CDR3: CASSTLAGVDGEQFF; DNA: TGCGCCAGCAGCACATTAGCGGGGGTGGACGGGGAGCAGTTCTTC
V: TRBV25-1; J: TRBJ1-1; D: TRBD1; size: -; CDR3: CASSEWALGDRVGAFF; DNA: TGTGCCAGCAGTGAATGGGCTCTTGGGGACAGAGTTGGAGCTTTCTTT
V: TRBV3-1/TRBV3-2; J: TRBJ2-5; D: TRBD2; size: -; CDR3: CASSQDGGEIQYF; DNA: TGTGCCAGCAGCCAAGATGGGGGGGAGATCCAGTACTTC
V: TRBV24-1; J: TRBJ2-2; D: -; size: -; CDR3: CATSDWSAGMNTGELFF; DNA: TGTGCCACCAGTGATTGGAGCGCGGGTATGAACACCGGGGAGCTGTTTTTT